This is a list of T cell receptor beta chains from one sample in a study of blood T cells in healthy people across ages. TCRdb processed the 5' RACE reads anew with MiXCR; each CDR3 protein has one entry. The sample yields about 1 million distinct CDR3 sequences, roughly a quarter seen once. This same sample was also part of a study on T cells of mothers and their children.

Sequencing was done on a sample of blood. The receptors here all came from a girl aged 2 to 10 in good health. Both conserved end residues are part of each CDR3. D genes are given only for firm matches. Where a row states a size, it is once, few, many or the class of an expanded clone; other rows omit it.

V	D	J	size	CDR3	DNA
TRBV3-1	TRBD1	TRBJ1-3	-	CASSQNIPGQRNTIYF	TGTGCCAGCAGCCAAAATATTCCGGGACAGCGAAACACCATATATTTT
TRBV5-8	-	TRBJ1-3	few	CASSPTFTGKEGGNTIYF	TGTGCCAGCAGCCCCACCTTTACAGGGAAAGAAGGTGGAAACACCATATATTTT
TRBV12-3/TRBV12-4	TRBD1	TRBJ2-5	-	CASSSDRVGVEAQYF	TGTGCCAGCAGTTCCGACAGGGTTGGAGTAGAGGCCCAGTACTTC
TRBV5-1	TRBD2	TRBJ2-5	-	CASSLARAAGVGETQYF	TGCGCCAGCAGCTTGGCGCGAGCGGCGGGGGTGGGAGAGACCCAGTACTTC
TRBV20-1	TRBD2	TRBJ2-1	once	CTAQLAGVNERFF	TGCACTGCCCAGCTAGCGGGGGTTAATGAGCGGTTCTTC
TRBV29-1	-	TRBJ2-5	few	CSALGGGVQETQYF	TGCAGCGCCCTGGGGGGCGGGGTACAAGAGACCCAGTACTTC
TRBV27	-	TRBJ2-3	few	CASSLGQRSSTDTQYF	TGTGCCAGCAGTTTAGGACAGCGATCTAGCACAGATACGCAGTATTTT
TRBV7-9	-	TRBJ2-1	few	CASNLYPTAAYNEQFF	TGTGCCAGCAACCTGTATCCGACGGCCGCCTACAATGAGCAGTTCTTC
TRBV5-1	-	TRBJ2-7	-	CASSLEWGPFYEQYF	TGCGCCAGCAGCTTGGAGTGGGGACCCTTCTACGAGCAGTACTTC
TRBV7-6	-	TRBJ2-6	-	CASSSRAGEVVGANVLTF	TGTGCCAGCAGCTCCAGGGCAGGGGAAGTAGTTGGGGCCAACGTCCTGACTTTC
TRBV15	-	TRBJ1-4	-	CATSRDLTKEKLFF	TGTGCCACCAGCAGAGATTTGACTAAGGAAAAACTGTTTTTT
TRBV4-2	-	TRBJ1-1	-	CASSQDKPNTEAFF	TGTGCCAGCAGCCAAGACAAACCGAACACTGAAGCTTTCTTT
TRBV20-1	-	TRBJ2-5	few	CSAHPVVGTQYF	TGCAGTGCCCATCCAGTGGTTGGGACCCAGTACTTC
TRBV5-6	TRBD2	TRBJ2-3	-	CASSLESGMGADTQYF	TGTGCCAGCAGCTTGGAGAGCGGGATGGGGGCAGATACGCAGTATTTT
TRBV15	TRBD1	TRBJ2-2	few	CATSRARDRIGELFF	TGTGCCACCAGCAGAGCCAGGGACAGAATCGGGGAGCTGTTTTTT
TRBV20-1	-	TRBJ1-5	many	CSAGQPQHF	TGCAGTGCTGGGCAGCCCCAGCATTTT
TRBV29-1	TRBD1	TRBJ1-1	-	CSARGDNTEAFF	TGCAGCGCCAGGGGGGATAACACTGAAGCTTTCTTT
TRBV7-9	-	TRBJ1-2	once	CASSNQREDLANYGYTF	TGTGCCAGCTCGAATCAAAGGGAAGATTTAGCTAACTATGGCTACACCTTC
TRBV11-2	-	TRBJ2-7	-	CASSLVGVLAYEQYF	TGTGCCAGCAGCTTAGTTGGGGTTCTCGCCTACGAGCAGTACTTC
TRBV12-3/TRBV12-4	-	TRBJ1-2	few	CASSQQLGYGYTF	TGTGCCAGCAGTCAACAGTTGGGATATGGCTACACCTTC
TRBV7-9	-	TRBJ1-2	few	CASSLGRTDYGYTF	TGTGCCAGCAGCTTAGGTCGGACAGACTATGGCTACACCTTC
TRBV20-1	TRBD2	TRBJ2-7	-	CSASYSGSFYEQYF	TGCAGTGCTAGTTACAGCGGGAGTTTCTACGAGCAGTACTTC
TRBV20-1	TRBD1	TRBJ2-3	-	CSAHAGTGGETGVTDTQYF	TGCAGTGCACATGCCGGGACAGGGGGCGAAACGGGAGTGACAGATACGCAGTATTTT
TRBV4-3	-	TRBJ2-1	-	CASSQSSSGNEQFF	TGCGCCAGCAGCCAGTCAAGTAGCGGCAATGAGCAGTTCTTC
TRBV6-1	-	TRBJ2-6	-	CASSLYARQGGASGANVLTF	TGTGCCAGCAGTCTATACGCACGACAGGGAGGTGCCTCTGGGGCCAACGTCCTGACTTTC
TRBV7-6	-	TRBJ2-7	-	CASSSGLTEQYF	TGTGCCAGCAGCTCAGGGTTGACCGAGCAGTACTTC
TRBV28	TRBD1	TRBJ2-7	few	CASSSAGTGNYEQYF	TGTGCCAGCAGTTCCGCCGGGACAGGGAACTACGAGCAGTACTTC
TRBV18	TRBD1	TRBJ1-2	-	CASSPRTGADGYTF	TGTGCCAGCTCACCACGGACAGGGGCGGATGGCTACACCTTC
TRBV7-9	-	TRBJ2-7	few	CASSRSVSYEQYF	TGTGCCAGCAGCCGCAGCGTCTCCTACGAGCAGTACTTC
TRBV6-6	-	TRBJ1-1	-	CASSFKPNTEAFF	TGTGCCAGCAGTTTCAAACCGAACACTGAAGCTTTCTTT
TRBV15	TRBD2	TRBJ2-5	few	CATSRDRASGRETQYF	TGTGCCACCAGCAGAGATCGGGCTAGCGGGAGAGAGACCCAGTACTTC
TRBV7-2	TRBD1	TRBJ2-7	-	CASSVITGGASYEQYF	TGTGCCAGCAGCGTAATTACAGGGGGCGCGTCCTACGAGCAGTACTTC
TRBV11-1	-	TRBJ2-7	-	CASSPTTDSYNEQYF	TGTGCCAGCAGCCCTACGACGGATAGCTACAATGAGCAGTACTTC
TRBV12-3/TRBV12-4	-	TRBJ1-3	-	CASSFKVSGNTIYF	TGTGCCAGCAGTTTTAAGGTCTCTGGAAACACCATATATTTT
TRBV3-1	TRBD2	TRBJ2-3	-	CASSPASGVTDTQYF	TGTGCCAGCAGCCCCGCTAGCGGGGTCACAGATACGCAGTATTTT
TRBV25-1	TRBD1	TRBJ2-5	few	CATLGAGGQETQYF	TGTGCCACCCTTGGGGCAGGGGGACAAGAGACCCAGTACTTC